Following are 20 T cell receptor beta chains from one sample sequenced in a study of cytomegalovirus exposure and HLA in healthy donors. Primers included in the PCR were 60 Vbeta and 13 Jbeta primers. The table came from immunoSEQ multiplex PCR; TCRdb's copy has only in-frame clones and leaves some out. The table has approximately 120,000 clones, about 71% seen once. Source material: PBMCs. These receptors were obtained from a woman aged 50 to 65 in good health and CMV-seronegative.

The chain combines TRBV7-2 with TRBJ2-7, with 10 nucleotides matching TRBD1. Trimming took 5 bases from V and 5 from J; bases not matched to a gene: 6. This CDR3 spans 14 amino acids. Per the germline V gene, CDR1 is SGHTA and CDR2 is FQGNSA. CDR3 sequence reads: CASSPRQGANEQYF. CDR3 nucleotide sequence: TGTGCCAGCAGCCCAAGACAGGGGGCAAACGAGCAGTACTTC.

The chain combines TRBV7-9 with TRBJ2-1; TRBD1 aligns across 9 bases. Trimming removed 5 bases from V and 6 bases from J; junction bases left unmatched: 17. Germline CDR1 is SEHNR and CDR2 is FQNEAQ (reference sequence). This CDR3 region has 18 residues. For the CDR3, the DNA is TGTGCCAGCAGCCGAACCCGTCTCGGGACAGGGACTCTCAATGAGCAGTTCTTC. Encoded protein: CASSRTRLGTGTLNEQFF.

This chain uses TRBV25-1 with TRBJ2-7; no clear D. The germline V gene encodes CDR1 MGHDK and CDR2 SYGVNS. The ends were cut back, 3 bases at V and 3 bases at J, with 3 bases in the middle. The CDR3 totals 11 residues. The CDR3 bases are TGTGCCAGCAGTGAGTACTACGAGCAGTACTTC. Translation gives CASSEYYEQYF.

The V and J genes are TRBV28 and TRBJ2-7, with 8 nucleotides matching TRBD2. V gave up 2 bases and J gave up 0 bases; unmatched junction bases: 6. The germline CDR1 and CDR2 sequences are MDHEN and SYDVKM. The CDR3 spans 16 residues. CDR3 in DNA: TGTGCCAGCAGTTTAGCGATAGCGGGGTCCTCCTACGAGCAGTACTTC. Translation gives CASSLAIAGSSYEQYF.

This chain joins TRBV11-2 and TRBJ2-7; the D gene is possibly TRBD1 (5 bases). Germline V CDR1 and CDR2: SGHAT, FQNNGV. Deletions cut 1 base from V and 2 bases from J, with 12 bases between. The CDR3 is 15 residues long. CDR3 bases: TGTGCCAGCAGCTTAGTCGCGACAGTTCCCTACGAGCAGTACTTC. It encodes CASSLVATVPYEQYF.

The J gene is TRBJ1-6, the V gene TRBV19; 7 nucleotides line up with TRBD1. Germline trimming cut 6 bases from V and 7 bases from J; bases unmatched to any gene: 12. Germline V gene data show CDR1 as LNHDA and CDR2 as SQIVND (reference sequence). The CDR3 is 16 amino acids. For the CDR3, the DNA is TGTGCCAGTAGGCAGTTTGCCGGACAGGCCAATTCACCCCTCCACTTT. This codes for CASRQFAGQANSPLHF.

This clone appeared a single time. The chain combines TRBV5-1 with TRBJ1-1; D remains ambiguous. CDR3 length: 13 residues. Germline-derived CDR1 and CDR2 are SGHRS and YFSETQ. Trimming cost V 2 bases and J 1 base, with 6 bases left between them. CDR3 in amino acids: CASSFGQNTEAFF. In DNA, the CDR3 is TGCGCCAGCAGCTTTGGGCAGAACACTGAAGCTTTCTTT.

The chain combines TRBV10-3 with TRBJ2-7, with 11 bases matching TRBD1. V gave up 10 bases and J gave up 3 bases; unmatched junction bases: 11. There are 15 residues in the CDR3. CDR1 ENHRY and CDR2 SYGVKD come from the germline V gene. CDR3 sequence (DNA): TGTGCCACCGGGACCGGGACAGGGGGTGTCTACGAGCAGTACTTC. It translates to CATGTGTGGVYEQYF.

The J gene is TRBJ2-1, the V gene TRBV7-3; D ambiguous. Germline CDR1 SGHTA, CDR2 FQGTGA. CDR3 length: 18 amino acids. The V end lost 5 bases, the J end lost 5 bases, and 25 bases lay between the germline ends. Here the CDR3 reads CASSPLTSYSRTDNEQFF. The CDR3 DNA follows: TGTGCCAGCAGCCCCCTCACTTCGTATAGTCGCACGGACAATGAGCAGTTCTTC.

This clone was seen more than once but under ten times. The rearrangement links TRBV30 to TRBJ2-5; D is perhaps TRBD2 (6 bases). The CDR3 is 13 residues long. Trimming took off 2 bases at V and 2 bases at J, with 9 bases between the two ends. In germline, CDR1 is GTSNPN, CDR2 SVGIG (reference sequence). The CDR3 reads CAWSSGVQETQYF. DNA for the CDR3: TGTGCCTGGAGTTCGGGGGTTCAAGAGACCCAGTACTTC.

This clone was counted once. CDR3 nucleotide sequence: TGTGCCAGTACGACGTCATCAGACAGCTTTAATGAAAAACTGTTTTTT. Its protein is CASTTSSDSFNEKLFF. This chain joins TRBV19 and TRBJ1-4, with D perhaps matching TRBD1 (5 bases). Germline loops: CDR1 LNHDA, CDR2 SQIVND (reference sequence). Trimming removed 7 bases from V and 4 bases from J, with 19 bases in between. The CDR3 has 16 amino acids. The full variable domain, with the rest looked up from reference TRBV19 and TRBJ1-4, is DGGITQSPKYLFRKEGQNVTLSCEQNLNHDAMYWYRQDPGQGLRLIYYSQIVNDFQKGDIAEGYSVSREKKESFPLTVTSAQKNPTAFYLCASTTSSDSFNEKLFFGSGTQLSVL.

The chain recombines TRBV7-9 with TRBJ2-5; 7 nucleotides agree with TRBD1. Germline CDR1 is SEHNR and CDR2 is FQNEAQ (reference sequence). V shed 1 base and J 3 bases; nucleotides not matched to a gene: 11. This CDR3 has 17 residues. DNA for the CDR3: TGTGCCAGCAGCTTAGGTCGGCAGGGACAGTTGGAAGAGACCCAGTACTTC. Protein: CASSLGRQGQLEETQYF.

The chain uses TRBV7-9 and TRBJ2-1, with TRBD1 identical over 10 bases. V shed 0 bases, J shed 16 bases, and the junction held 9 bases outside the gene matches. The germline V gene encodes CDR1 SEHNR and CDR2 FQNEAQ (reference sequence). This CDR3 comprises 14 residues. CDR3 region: CASSLAGQGTAGFF. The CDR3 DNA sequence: TGTGCCAGCAGCTTAGCGGGACAGGGGACGGCCGGCTTCTTC.

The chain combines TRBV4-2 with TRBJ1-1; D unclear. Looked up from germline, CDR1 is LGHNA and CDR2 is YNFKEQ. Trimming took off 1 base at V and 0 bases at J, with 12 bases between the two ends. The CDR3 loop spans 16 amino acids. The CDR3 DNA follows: TGTGCCAGCAGCCAAGCGTTGCCGGGAATGAACACTGAAGCTTTCTTT. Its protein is CASSQALPGMNTEAFF.

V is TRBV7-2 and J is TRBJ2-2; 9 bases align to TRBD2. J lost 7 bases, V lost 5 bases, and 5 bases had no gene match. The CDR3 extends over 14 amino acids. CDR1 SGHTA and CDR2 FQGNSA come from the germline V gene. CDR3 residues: CASSPGLALGELFF. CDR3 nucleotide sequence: TGTGCCAGCAGCCCAGGACTAGCGCTCGGGGAGCTGTTTTTT.

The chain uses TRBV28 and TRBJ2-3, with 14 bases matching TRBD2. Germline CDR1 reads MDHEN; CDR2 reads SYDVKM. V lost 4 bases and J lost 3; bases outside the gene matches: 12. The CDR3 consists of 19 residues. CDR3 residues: CASSSLGTSGRTGTDTQYF. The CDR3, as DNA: TGTGCCAGCAGTTCGCTCGGGACTAGCGGGAGAACTGGGACAGATACGCAGTATTTT.

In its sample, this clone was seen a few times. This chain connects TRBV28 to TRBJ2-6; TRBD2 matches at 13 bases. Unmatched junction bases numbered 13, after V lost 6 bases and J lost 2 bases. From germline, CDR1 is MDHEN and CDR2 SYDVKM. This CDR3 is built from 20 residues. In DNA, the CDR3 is TGTGCCAGCAGCACAGCATGGACTAGCGGGAGCCCACCTGGGGCCAACGTCCTGACTTTC. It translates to CASSTAWTSGSPPGANVLTF.

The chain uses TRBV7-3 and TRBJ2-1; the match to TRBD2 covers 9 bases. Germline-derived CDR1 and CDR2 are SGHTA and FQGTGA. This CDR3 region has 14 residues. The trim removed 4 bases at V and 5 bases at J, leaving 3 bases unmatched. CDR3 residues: CASSSGTSNNEQFF. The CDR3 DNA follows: TGTGCCAGCAGCTCCGGGACTAGCAACAATGAGCAGTTCTTC.

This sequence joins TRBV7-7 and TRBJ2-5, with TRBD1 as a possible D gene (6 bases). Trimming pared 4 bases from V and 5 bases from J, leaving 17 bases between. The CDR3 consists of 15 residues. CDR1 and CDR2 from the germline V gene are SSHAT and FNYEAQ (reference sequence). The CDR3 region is CASSSSTGTWETQYF. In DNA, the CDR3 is TGTGCCAGCAGCTCCAGTACCGGGACATGGGAGACCCAGTACTTC.

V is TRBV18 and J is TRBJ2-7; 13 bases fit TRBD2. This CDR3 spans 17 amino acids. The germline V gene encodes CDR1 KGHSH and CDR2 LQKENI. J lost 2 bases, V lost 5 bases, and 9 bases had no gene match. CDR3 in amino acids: CASSIRTSGSTAYEQYF. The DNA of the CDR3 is TGTGCCAGCTCAATACGGACTAGCGGGAGTACCGCCTACGAGCAGTACTTC.